This entry lists 9 T cell receptor beta chains sequenced from one sample in a study of T cells in Graves' hyperthyroidism and ophthalmopathy. Amplification targeted TCR beta CDR3 regions from RNA transcripts. A set of HTBI primers served as the primers for a first-round RT-PCR of the TCR CDR3. TCRdb reanalysed the multiplex PCR reads using MiXCR and keeps one entry per CDR3 protein. Of some 98,000 distinct CDR3 sequences in the sample, roughly 37% were seen once. The material sequenced was peripheral blood or thyroid tissue (not recorded which). Source of these receptors: a woman aged 25 to 39 with Graves' hyperthyroidism.

This clonotype was observed at least ten times. A much larger clone lies a single base off, so this may be a read error. This chain uses TRBV27 with TRBJ2-5, with D uncertain. The CDR3 is made up of 11 amino acids. The ends were cut back, 6 bases at V and 0 bases at J, with 2 bases in the middle. Germline V gives CDR1 MNHEY, CDR2 SMNVEV (reference sequence). Here the CDR3 reads CASRYQETQYF. CDR3 DNA: TGTGCCAGCAGGTACCAAGAGACCCAGTACTTC.

This clonotype occurred many times. The V and J genes are TRBV10-3 and TRBJ1-4; D possibly corresponds to TRBD1 (5 bases). Germline loops: CDR1 ENHRY, CDR2 SYGVKD. V shed 0 bases and J shed 5 bases, with 10 bases lying between them. The CDR3 sequence is 15 residues long. The CDR3 DNA reads as TGTGCCATCAGTGAGTCATGGGGCAGGAATGAAAAACTGTTTTTT. As protein: CAISESWGRNEKLFF.

A single count supports this clonotype. The chain recombines TRBV6-2 or TRBV6-3 with TRBJ2-7; 7 bases line up with TRBD2. The CDR3 runs to 13 residues. Looked up from germline, CDR1 is MNHEY and CDR2 is SVGEGT. J was trimmed by 3 bases and V by 4 bases; bases with no gene match: 3. CDR3: CASSSTSSYEQYF. The DNA of the CDR3 is TGTGCCAGCAGTTCGACTAGCAGCTACGAGCAGTACTTC.

This clonotype was counted many times. CDR3 residues: CAIRESRGTGELFF. The DNA for the CDR3 is TGTGCCATCAGAGAAAGCAGGGGCACCGGGGAGCTGTTTTTT. The genes are TRBV10-3 and TRBJ2-2; possible D gene TRBD1, 6 bases. V gave up 6 bases and J gave up 4 bases, with 12 bases separating them. The CDR3 is 14 residues long. Germline CDR1 ENHRY, CDR2 SYGVKD.

This clonotype has a count of ten or more. The chain is built from TRBV28 and TRBJ1-2, with 7 nucleotides matching TRBD1. The CDR3 totals 14 residues. From germline, CDR1 is MDHEN and CDR2 SYDVKM. V gave up 3 bases and J gave up 0 bases; unmatched junction bases: 1. CDR3 sequence: CASSFGTANYGYTF. DNA of the CDR3: TGTGCCAGCAGTTTTGGGACAGCTAACTATGGCTACACCTTC.

This chain joins TRBV7-8 and TRBJ1-2, with 10 bases lining up with TRBD1. CDR3 size: 15 residues. Germline V lookup: CDR1 SGHVS, CDR2 FQNEAQ. The V gene end was trimmed by 5 bases and the J gene end by 2 bases; junction bases not matched to a gene: 5. This CDR3 reads CASSPRDRGNYGYTF. The DNA for the CDR3 is TGTGCCAGCAGCCCCCGGGACAGGGGAAACTATGGCTACACCTTC.

This rearrangement joins TRBV20-1 to TRBJ2-5; unclear D gene. The V end was cut by 4 bases, the J end by 4 bases, with 10 bases between. Germline CDR1 is DFQATT and CDR2 is SNEGSKA (reference sequence). The CDR3 contains 12 residues. The CDR3 DNA follows: TGCAGTGCTACTGGCGGAAGAGAGACCCAGTACTTC. Its translation is CSATGGRETQYF.

The gene calls are TRBV12-3 or TRBV12-4 and TRBJ1-1; D remains unclear. Trimming removed 5 bases at V and 3 bases at J, with 13 bases between. This CDR3 region has 14 residues. CDR3 bases: TGTGCCAGCAGTGCCGGGAGGGTTGACACTGAAGCTTTCTTT. It codes for CASSAGRVDTEAFF.

This clonotype was counted at least ten times. V usage is TRBV5-8 and J usage is TRBJ2-2, with a weak D call TRBD1 (6 bases). There are 16 residues in the CDR3. Germline CDR1 reads SGHTS; CDR2 reads YDEGEE. Trimming removed 4 bases at V and 3 bases at J, with 16 bases between. The CDR3: CASSPRQVWDTGELFF. The DNA for the CDR3 is TGTGCCAGCAGCCCGAGACAGGTGTGGGACACCGGGGAGCTGTTTTTT. The full variable domain, completed using reference TRBV5-8 and TRBJ2-2, is EAGVTQSPTHLIKTRGQQATLRCSPISGHTSVYWYQQALGLGLQFLLWYDEGEERNRGNFPPRFSGRQFPNYSSELNVNALELEDSALYLCASSPRQVWDTGELFFGEGSRLTVL.